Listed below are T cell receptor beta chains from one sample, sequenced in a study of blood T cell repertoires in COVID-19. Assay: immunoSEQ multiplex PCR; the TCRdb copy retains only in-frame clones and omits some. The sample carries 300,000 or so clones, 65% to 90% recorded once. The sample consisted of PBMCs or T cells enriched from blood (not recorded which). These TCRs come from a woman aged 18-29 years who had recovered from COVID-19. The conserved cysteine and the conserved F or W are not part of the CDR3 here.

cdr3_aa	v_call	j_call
ASSSAGDTEAF	TRBV18	TRBJ1-1
ASSQGSGGRAGNEQF	TRBV4-1	TRBJ2-1
ASRSKGGVT	TRBV19	TRBJ1-2
ASRPSGSTDTQY	TRBV5-8	TRBJ2-3
ASSLSQGYGGYT	TRBV28	TRBJ1-2
ASSQGLAGSGNTIY	TRBV4-1	TRBJ1-3
ASSSGTSAYNEQF	TRBV5-4	TRBJ2-1
ASTPGGGSGNTIY	TRBV5-1	TRBJ1-3
ASSQVPGPQETQY	TRBV3-1/TRBV3-2	TRBJ2-5
ASDPGSNTEAF	TRBV7-2	TRBJ1-1
ASSSYTTGGGGGYT	TRBV5-5	TRBJ1-2
ASSKGGNKNTIY	TRBV21-1	TRBJ1-3
ASSRTGSTDTQY	TRBV9	TRBJ2-3
ASSLGQELNTIY	TRBV18	TRBJ1-3
ASATGQANQPQH	TRBV6-5	TRBJ1-5
ASSHQRGTYEQY	TRBV3-1/TRBV3-2	TRBJ2-7
ASRSDTERYGYT	TRBV7-9	TRBJ1-2
ASSVSEGSMKEKLF	TRBV18	TRBJ1-4
AIRMTRATYNEQF	TRBV10-3	TRBJ2-1
ASSLGLEAF	TRBV13	TRBJ1-1
AWVQREGGTQY	TRBV30	TRBJ2-5
AGGRRGREPQH	TRBV28	TRBJ1-5
ASLFQVGYEQY	TRBV6-5	TRBJ2-7
ASSPGTGGGGYT	TRBV18	TRBJ1-2
ASGPTGNYGYT	TRBV12-5	TRBJ1-2
ASGLVRKRDREGGGF	TRBV12-5	TRBJ1-4
ASRPGNRNEAF	TRBV28	TRBJ1-1
ASSELGGVSIGELF	TRBV10-2	TRBJ2-2
ASSPQEAGEGEKLF	TRBV5-1	TRBJ1-4
ASSLRLVNTGELF	TRBV7-9	TRBJ2-2
ASSLKPQSTDEQF	TRBV11-2	TRBJ2-1
ASSLPGYQETQY	TRBV28	TRBJ2-5
ATSDPLTSPNVLT	TRBV24-1	TRBJ2-6
ATSATGRYEQY	TRBV6-5	TRBJ2-7